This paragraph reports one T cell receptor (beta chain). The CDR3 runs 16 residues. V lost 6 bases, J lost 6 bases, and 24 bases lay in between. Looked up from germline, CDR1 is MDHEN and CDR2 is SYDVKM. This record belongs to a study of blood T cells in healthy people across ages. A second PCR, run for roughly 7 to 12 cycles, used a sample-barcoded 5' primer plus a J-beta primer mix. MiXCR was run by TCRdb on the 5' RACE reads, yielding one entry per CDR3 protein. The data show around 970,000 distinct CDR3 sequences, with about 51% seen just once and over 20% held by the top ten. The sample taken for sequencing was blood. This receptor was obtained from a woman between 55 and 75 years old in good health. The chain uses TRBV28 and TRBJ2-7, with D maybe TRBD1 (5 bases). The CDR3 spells CASSNLNGHGRAEQYF. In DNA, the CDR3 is TGTGCCAGCAGCAATTTAAACGGACACGGAAGGGCCGAGCAGTACTTC.